Listed here are 23 T cell receptor beta chains from one sample, sequenced in a study of cytomegalovirus exposure and HLA in healthy donors. PCR primers comprised 60 Vbeta and 13 Jbeta primers. Some clones are missing from TCRdb's copy, which holds only in-frame ones; the method was immunoSEQ multiplex PCR. The sample shows about 150,000 clones, roughly 9.7% of them seen only once. Sequencing used PBMCs. The receptor source for this set is a man aged 45-60 years in good health and CMV-seronegative.

V usage is TRBV11-3 and J usage is TRBJ2-2, with TRBD2 matching over 12 bases. The CDR3 loop spans 16 amino acids. Unmatched junction bases numbered 5, after V lost 3 bases and J lost 6 bases. Germline assignment: CDR1 SGHNT and CDR2 YENEEA. The CDR3 region has the DNA TGTGCCAGCAGCTTCACTAGCGGGGGGAGGTCCGGGGAGCTGTTTTTT. Amino acids: CASSFTSGGRSGELFF.

This clone has a handful of counts. The J gene is TRBJ1-6, the V gene TRBV19; 9 nucleotides align to TRBD1. The CDR3 is 18 amino acids. Germline CDR1 and CDR2: LNHDA and SQIVND (reference sequence). V trimming: 3 bases; J trimming: 9 bases; junction bases outside the gene matches: 15. The CDR3 DNA reads TGTGCCAGTAGTATTACTAGGACAGGGGTTTTATCTGGTTCACCCCTCCACTTT. Its protein is CASSITRTGVLSGSPLHF. The full variable domain, with the rest looked up from reference TRBV19 and TRBJ1-6, is DGGITQSPKYLFRKEGQNVTLSCEQNLNHDAMYWYRQDPGQGLRLIYYSQIVNDFQKGDIAEGYSVSREKKESFPLTVTSAQKNPTAFYLCASSITRTGVLSGSPLHFGNGTRLTVT.

This clone showed up many times. In nucleotides, the CDR3 is TGTGCCAGCTTACCTCCGACAGGCAACGAACACGCCGGGGAGCTGTTTTTT. Its translation is CASLPPTGNEHAGELFF. J is TRBJ2-2 and V is TRBV11-2; D perhaps matches TRBD1 (6 bases). Between the trimmed V and J ends, which lost 8 bases and 6 bases, there was a span of 25 bases. The CDR3 covers 17 residues. Germline values: CDR1 SGHAT, CDR2 FQNNGV.

The chain is built from TRBV18 and TRBJ2-5, with D tentatively TRBD1 (6 bases). The germline V gene encodes CDR1 KGHSH and CDR2 LQKENI. CDR3 length equals 14 residues. V shed 1 base and J shed 3 bases, with 9 bases lying between them. Here the CDR3 DNA reads TGTGCCAGCTCACCACTTCGGACAGAAGAGACCCAGTACTTC. Protein sequence: CASSPLRTEETQYF. Using reference TRBV18 and TRBJ2-5 for the parts outside the CDR3, the full variable domain is NAGVMQNPRHLVRRRGQEARLRCSPMKGHSHVYWYRQLPEEGLKFMVYLQKENIIDESGMPKERFSAEFPKEGPSILRIQQVVRGDSAAYFCASSPLRTEETQYFGPGTRLLVL.

A few counts support this clone. The chain has TRBV10-3 and TRBJ2-7; 13 nucleotides line up with TRBD2. The CDR3 sequence is 20 residues long. Per the germline V gene, CDR1 is ENHRY and CDR2 is SYGVKD. V was pared by 4 bases and J by 6 bases, with 21 bases of the junction left unmatched. The CDR3 spells CAISAGLGLAGLPKGVEQYF. CDR3 nucleotides: TGTGCCATCAGTGCGGGTCTGGGACTAGCGGGGCTCCCGAAGGGGGTCGAGCAGTACTTC.

The rearrangement uses TRBV7-3 and TRBJ2-3; 15 bases align to TRBD2. CDR3 size: 16 residues. Germline CDR1 and CDR2: SGHTA and FQGTGA. J was trimmed by 7 bases and V by 5 bases; bases with no gene match: 7. The CDR3 here is CASSAGLAGGFNTQYF. The CDR3 bases are TGTGCCAGCAGCGCGGGACTAGCGGGGGGTTTTAATACGCAGTATTTT.

The chain employs TRBV30 and TRBJ2-3; the D is unclear. The ends were cut back, 0 bases at V and 0 bases at J, with 10 bases in the middle. This CDR3 has 15 residues. Germline CDR1 and CDR2: GTSNPN and SVGIG (reference sequence). Written as DNA, the CDR3 is TGTGCCTGGAGTGTTCGGCAGGTTAGCACAGATACGCAGTATTTT. This sequence encodes CAWSVRQVSTDTQYF.

The chain employs TRBV7-9 and TRBJ1-2; no definite D call. V was clipped by 5 bases and J by 7 bases, with 8 bases between them. Germline V gene lookup returns CDR1 SEHNR and CDR2 FQNEAQ (reference sequence). The CDR3 runs 11 residues. This CDR3 is CASSQSGGYTF. The CDR3 bases are TGTGCCAGCAGCCAGTCTGGTGGCTACACCTTC.

The rearrangement uses TRBV6-5 and TRBJ2-2, with TRBD2 identical over 8 bases. The CDR3 is made up of 14 amino acids. CDR1 is MNHEY and CDR2 is SVGAGI in the germline V gene. The V and J ends lost 5 bases and 4 bases, in that order; junction bases with no gene match: 3. The CDR3 DNA reads TGTGCCAGCAGTAGAGCGGGGGCCACCGGGGAGCTGTTTTTT. This sequence encodes CASSRAGATGELFF.

The chain uses TRBV5-4 and TRBJ2-1, with 14 positions matching TRBD2. J lost 5 bases, V lost 4 bases, and 8 bases had no gene match. The CDR3 contains 17 residues. Germline V gene data show CDR1 as SGHNT and CDR2 as YYREEE (reference sequence). CDR3 coding DNA: TGTGCCAGCAGCCTGACTAGCGGGGGGGCCCAGGACAATGAGCAGTTCTTC. Protein sequence: CASSLTSGGAQDNEQFF. The whole variable domain, filled in from reference TRBV5-4 and TRBJ2-1, reads ETGVTQSPTHLIKTRGQQVTLRCSSQSGHNTVSWYQQALGQGPQFIFQYYREEENGRGNFPPRFSGLQFPNYSSELNVNALELDDSALYLCASSLTSGGAQDNEQFFGPGTRLTVL.

This clone showed up just a few times. The chain links TRBV11-3 to TRBJ2-1; tentative D call: TRBD2 (6 bases). Germline-derived CDR1 and CDR2 are SGHNT and YENEEA. The CDR3 extends over 16 amino acids. Trimming took 1 base from V and 6 from J, leaving 16 bases between them. The CDR3 sequence: CASSLGGGVGGNEQFF. The CDR3, as DNA: TGTGCCAGCAGCTTAGGCGGAGGGGTGGGAGGCAATGAGCAGTTCTTC.

This clone was seen a few times. The chain carries TRBV28 and TRBJ1-2, with 10 bases identical to TRBD1. Unmatched junction bases numbered 5, after V lost 5 bases and J lost 8 bases. Germline V gene data show CDR1 as MDHEN and CDR2 as SYDVKM. The CDR3 covers 13 residues. CDR3 DNA: TGTGCCAGCAGTGAGACAGGGGGCCGGGGCTACACCTTC. Its translation: CASSETGGRGYTF.

The chain couples TRBV6-5 to TRBJ2-2; D perhaps matches TRBD2 (5 bases). The germline CDR1 and CDR2 sequences are MNHEY and SVGAGI. This CDR3 spans 16 amino acids. Trimming cost V 0 bases and J 1 base, with 9 bases left between them. CDR3 loop: CASSYSALGNTGELFF. The DNA for the CDR3 is TGTGCCAGCAGTTACTCGGCACTAGGGAACACCGGGGAGCTGTTTTTT.

This clone was counted between two and nine times. The CDR3, as DNA: TGTGCCAGCAGTCGGGACATTAAGAGGAGCTCCTACAATGAGCAGTTCTTC. Protein sequence: CASSRDIKRSSYNEQFF. V gene TRBV25-1 combines with J gene TRBJ2-1, with a weak D call TRBD1 (6 bases). This CDR3 contains 17 residues. Germline-derived CDR1 and CDR2 are MGHDK and SYGVNS. The V and J ends lost 5 bases and 0 bases respectively, with 17 bases between them.

The chain links TRBV6-6 to TRBJ2-1; D is uncertain. The CDR3 is made up of 13 amino acids. The germline CDR1 and CDR2 sequences are MNHNY and SVGAGI (reference sequence). Trimming took 0 bases from V and 4 from J, leaving 4 bases between them. CDR3 protein: CASSYSQYNEQFF. CDR3 coding DNA: TGTGCCAGCAGTTACTCGCAGTACAATGAGCAGTTCTTC.

This clone was detected only a few times. This rearrangement joins TRBV9 to TRBJ2-5, with D possibly matching TRBD1 (6 bases). The V end was cut by 0 bases, the J end by 6 bases, with 12 bases between. The CDR3 is 14 residues long. Looked up from germline, CDR1 is SGDLS and CDR2 is YYNGEE. CDR3 coding DNA: TGTGCCAGCAGCGTAGGCCACAGGGCGAAGACCCAGTACTTC. This codes for CASSVGHRAKTQYF.

This chain links TRBV29-1 with TRBJ2-7, with a weak D call TRBD1 (5 bases). The V end was cut by 1 base, the J end by 2 bases, with 12 bases between. This CDR3 region has 14 residues. CDR1 SQVTM and CDR2 ANQGSEA come from the germline V gene. CDR3 region: CSVEVQAATYEQYF. CDR3 bases: TGCAGCGTTGAAGTACAGGCGGCCACCTACGAGCAGTACTTC.

For the CDR3, the DNA is TGTGCCAGCAGCTTAGGGTCAGGTTTGGGCAACGAGCAGTACTTC. Protein product: CASSLGSGLGNEQYF. The chain employs TRBV7-9 and TRBJ2-7; D unresolved. The CDR3 is 15 amino acids. V was trimmed by 1 base and J by 5 bases, leaving 15 bases between them. CDR1 and CDR2 (germline): SEHNR, FQNEAQ (reference sequence).

V gene TRBV7-8 combines with J gene TRBJ1-5, with D tentatively TRBD1 (5 bases). This CDR3 has 13 amino acids. CDR1 is SGHVS and CDR2 is FQNEAQ in the germline V gene. V shed 3 bases and J shed 5 bases, with 8 bases lying between them. CDR3 nucleotide sequence: TGTGCCAGCAGCTTGCAGGGTCATCAGCCCCAGCATTTT. It is translated as CASSLQGHQPQHF.

This clone was counted a few times. The chain recombines TRBV7-9 with TRBJ2-1, with 9 bases aligning to TRBD2. CDR3 length: 13 amino acids. Looked up from germline, CDR1 is SEHNR and CDR2 is FQNEAQ (reference sequence). The V segment lost 4 bases and the J segment 12 bases; nucleotides outside the gene matches: 7. The DNA for the CDR3 is TGTGCCAGCAGCTCCAACGGACTAGCGCCGCAGTTCTTC. Translated, it gives CASSSNGLAPQFF.

This clone occurred a few times. Likely a read error: the CDR3 ends without its conserved phenylalanine or tryptophan. This chain joins TRBV29-1 and TRBJ1-2; TRBD1 agrees at 8 bases. Germline V lookup: CDR1 SQVTM, CDR2 ANQGSEA. The CDR3 totals 14 residues. Trimming cost V 1 base and J 0 bases; bases outside gene matches: 1. The CDR3 sequence: CSVEGTGSNYGYTL. As DNA, the CDR3 is TGCAGCGTTGAAGGGACAGGGTCTAACTATGGCTACACCCTC.

This clone turned up a few times. The chain combines TRBV19 with TRBJ1-1; possible D gene TRBD1, 6 bases. There are 14 residues in the CDR3. The V end lost 8 bases, the J end lost 4 bases, and 17 bases lay between the germline ends. In germline, CDR1 is LNHDA, CDR2 SQIVND (reference sequence). DNA of the CDR3: TGTGCCAGTTCGGCCCGGGACACGGCCACTGAAGCTTTCTTT. Its protein is CASSARDTATEAFF.

This clone appeared a few times. V usage is TRBV28 and J usage is TRBJ2-4; no clear D. From germline, CDR1 is MDHEN and CDR2 SYDVKM. Trimming took 11 bases from V and 7 from J, leaving 27 bases between them. CDR3 length: 16 amino acids. CDR3 loop: CALSTAQSLSRNIQYF. For the CDR3, the DNA is TGTGCCCTTTCTACGGCACAGTCTCTTTCTCGGAACATTCAGTACTTC.